Listed here are 18 T cell receptor beta chains from one sample, sequenced in a study of OX40 agonist ivuxolimab in advanced cancers. Library preparation used the immunoSEQ multiplex PCR assay. TCRdb stores this immuneACCESS table with in-frame sequences only. Part of the clones is absent; in the studies checked, under half of the shortfall reflects unresolved V genes, and no reason is known for the rest. The sample records 55,000 to 70,000 clones, roughly four fifths of which are singletons. The ten largest clones add up to around 3.5% of the sample. The sample was CD4+ or CD8+ T cells sorted from blood, taken in a trial of the OX40 agonist ivuxolimab. The source is an adult with an advanced solid tumor such as melanoma, head and neck, liver or kidney cancer.

This chain joins TRBV28 and TRBJ1-4; D not resolved. Trimming left V 4 bases short and J 6 bases short, with 9 bases between. This CDR3 has 13 residues. The V gene's germline CDR1 is MDHEN and CDR2 SYDVKM. The CDR3 is CASSWLGDEKLFF. DNA of the CDR3: TGTGCCAGCAGTTGGCTTGGCGATGAAAAACTGTTTTTT.

This chain uses TRBV9 with TRBJ2-5; unclear D gene. CDR3 size: 16 residues. The germline V gene has CDR1 SGDLS and CDR2 YYNGEE. V lost 0 bases and J lost 3, with 15 bases in between. The CDR3 bases are TGTGCCAGCAGCGTAGCTATCCAGGCTGGTAAAGAGACCCAGTACTTC. It codes for CASSVAIQAGKETQYF.

The chain combines TRBV7-2 with TRBJ2-2; 8 nucleotides match TRBD1. V lost 5 bases and J lost 3; bases outside the gene matches: 5. The CDR3 runs to 15 residues. Germline-derived CDR1 and CDR2 are SGHTA and FQGNSA. DNA of the CDR3: TGTGCCAGCAGCAGCACAGGGGGGTACACCGGGGAGCTGTTTTTT. Encoded protein: CASSSTGGYTGELFF.

The CDR3 coding sequence is TGTGCCAGCAGCGCGCCCACTAGCGGGATGAACACCGGGGAGCTGTTTTTT. It specifies CASSAPTSGMNTGELFF. The V gene is TRBV7-2, the J gene TRBJ2-2, with 10 bases identical to TRBD2. This CDR3 has 17 amino acids. V gave up 5 bases and J gave up 1 base; unmatched junction bases: 7. CDR1 and CDR2 from the germline V gene are SGHTA and FQGNSA.

The gene calls are TRBV19 and TRBJ1-6, with D possibly TRBD1 on 5 matching bases. Trimming left V 3 bases short and J 10 bases short, with 13 bases between. The CDR3 has 14 amino acids. Germline CDR1 is LNHDA and CDR2 is SQIVND (reference sequence). In nucleotides, the CDR3 is TGTGCCAGTAGTATGGGGGGACTCGGGTCACCCCTCCACTTT. It is translated as CASSMGGLGSPLHF. Drawing the rest from reference TRBV19 and TRBJ1-6, the complete variable domain is DGGITQSPKYLFRKEGQNVTLSCEQNLNHDAMYWYRQDPGQGLRLIYYSQIVNDFQKGDIAEGYSVSREKKESFPLTVTSAQKNPTAFYLCASSMGGLGSPLHFGNGTRLTVT.

The genes are TRBV2 and TRBJ2-3; TRBD1 might be the D (6 bases). The CDR3 spans 15 residues. CDR1 and CDR2 from the germline V gene are SNHLY and FYNNEI. The V end lost 7 bases, the J end lost 2 bases, and 16 bases lay between the germline ends. CDR3 DNA sequence: TGTGCCAGCATGGGACACGGAGTCTCCACAGATACGCAGTATTTT. As protein: CASMGHGVSTDTQYF.

This rearrangement joins TRBV6-5 to TRBJ1-2; 9 bases are a match to TRBD1. Trimming at V came to 8 bases and at J to 8 bases, leaving 9 bases not matched to a gene. Germline CDR1 reads MNHEY; CDR2 reads SVGAGI. The length of the CDR3 is 13 residues. This chain's CDR3 is CASGSGTGRGYTF. CDR3 sequence (DNA): TGTGCCAGCGGATCCGGGACAGGGAGAGGCTACACCTTC.

The chain links TRBV5-8 to TRBJ2-5; D is uncertain. The DNA end is more similar to TRBJ2-7, so the J call may be wrong. Germline CDR1 reads SGHTS; CDR2 reads YDEGEE. The CDR3 runs 11 residues. Here the CDR3 reads CASSTTYEQYF. The CDR3 DNA reads TGTGCCAGCAGCACCACCTACGAGCAGTACTTC.

This clone has more than one count but fewer than ten. V gene TRBV2 combines with J gene TRBJ2-7; D possibly corresponds to TRBD1 (6 bases). Germline values: CDR1 SNHLY, CDR2 FYNNEI. The CDR3 spans 13 residues. V gave up 5 bases and J gave up 7 bases, with 15 bases separating them. The DNA for the CDR3 is TGTGCCAGCAGTTACAGGGCATTTCAGGAGCAGTACTTC. As protein: CASSYRAFQEQYF.

The chain recombines TRBV2 with TRBJ1-5; 10 nucleotides align to TRBD1. Trimming took 7 bases from V and 0 from J; bases not matched to a gene: 6. The CDR3 runs to 16 residues. Germline V gene data show CDR1 as SNHLY and CDR2 as FYNNEI. CDR3 residues: CASTPGQGISNQPQHF. DNA for the CDR3: TGTGCCAGCACTCCGGGACAGGGGATTAGCAATCAGCCCCAGCATTTT.

This clone was counted a single time. This sequence joins TRBV4-3 and TRBJ2-5; unclear D gene. The CDR3 covers 15 residues. Germline CDR1 reads LGHNA; CDR2 reads YSLEER. Trimming removed 0 bases at V and 2 bases at J, with 10 bases between. For the CDR3, the DNA is TGCGCCAGCAGCCAAGATGGTCAGGTACAAGAGACCCAGTACTTC. Translation: CASSQDGQVQETQYF.

This clone was picked up one time. The chain links TRBV9 to TRBJ2-2; D tentatively reads TRBD1 or TRBD2 (6 bases each). V was trimmed by 0 bases and J by 4 bases, leaving 10 bases between them. This CDR3 contains 15 residues. Germline V gene lookup returns CDR1 SGDLS and CDR2 YYNGEE. The DNA of the CDR3 is TGTGCCAGCAGCGTAGCAGGGGAGGTCACCGGGGAGCTGTTTTTT. This gives the protein CASSVAGEVTGELFF.

The gene calls are TRBV5-4 and TRBJ2-3, with 8 bases that match TRBD2. CDR1 and CDR2 from the germline V gene are SGHNT and YYREEE (reference sequence). This CDR3 is built from 15 residues. V shed 2 bases, J shed 3 bases, and the junction held 5 bases outside the gene matches. In DNA, the CDR3 is TGTGCCAGCAGCTTACCCGGGACTAGGACAGATACGCAGTATTTT. Translating it yields CASSLPGTRTDTQYF.

The chain employs TRBV5-1 and TRBJ2-1; D possibly uses TRBD1 or TRBD2 (6 bases each). This CDR3 is 17 amino acids long. Germline V lookup: CDR1 SGHRS, CDR2 YFSETQ. V was trimmed by 4 bases and J by 4 bases, leaving 21 bases between them. The CDR3 region is CASSQTSQGLLYNEQFF. For the CDR3, the DNA is TGCGCCAGCAGCCAGACCTCACAGGGACTTCTTTACAATGAGCAGTTCTTC.

The chain carries TRBV7-2 and TRBJ1-1; D possibly corresponds to TRBD1 (6 bases). The CDR3 is made up of 13 amino acids. V lost 4 bases and J lost 8, with 14 bases in between. CDR1 is SGHTA and CDR2 is FQGNSA in the germline V gene. CDR3 DNA: TGTGCCAGCAGCTCGGGGGGGCGGGGGGAAGCTTTCTTT. It specifies CASSSGGRGEAFF.

This clone is a singleton in its sample. The chain joins TRBV27 to TRBJ2-7, with D maybe TRBD1 (5 bases). This CDR3 region has 18 residues. Trimming removed 6 bases from V and 2 bases from J, with 26 bases in between. Germline V lookup: CDR1 MNHEY, CDR2 SMNVEV (reference sequence). In DNA, the CDR3 is TGTGCCAGCAGCCTCTTGGGCAGTTCTCCTATAGGGGCCTACGAGCAGTACTTC. Its protein is CASSLLGSSPIGAYEQYF.

The chain has TRBV5-1 and TRBJ1-6, with TRBD1 matching 7 bases. V lost 1 base and J lost 4; bases outside the gene matches: 2. Germline CDR1 and CDR2: SGHRS and YFSETQ. The CDR3 spans 15 residues. CDR3 sequence reads: CASSLRQGYNSPLHF. The CDR3 bases are TGCGCCAGCAGCTTGCGACAGGGATATAATTCACCCCTCCACTTT.

The chain carries TRBV2 and TRBJ1-5, with TRBD1 as a possible D gene (6 bases). V lost 8 bases and J lost 6, with 14 bases in between. Per the germline V gene, CDR1 is SNHLY and CDR2 is FYNNEI. This CDR3 comprises 13 residues. CDR3 nucleotides: TGTGCCAGCGGAGGGACGGGGGCTCAGCCCCAGCATTTT. Encoded protein: CASGGTGAQPQHF.